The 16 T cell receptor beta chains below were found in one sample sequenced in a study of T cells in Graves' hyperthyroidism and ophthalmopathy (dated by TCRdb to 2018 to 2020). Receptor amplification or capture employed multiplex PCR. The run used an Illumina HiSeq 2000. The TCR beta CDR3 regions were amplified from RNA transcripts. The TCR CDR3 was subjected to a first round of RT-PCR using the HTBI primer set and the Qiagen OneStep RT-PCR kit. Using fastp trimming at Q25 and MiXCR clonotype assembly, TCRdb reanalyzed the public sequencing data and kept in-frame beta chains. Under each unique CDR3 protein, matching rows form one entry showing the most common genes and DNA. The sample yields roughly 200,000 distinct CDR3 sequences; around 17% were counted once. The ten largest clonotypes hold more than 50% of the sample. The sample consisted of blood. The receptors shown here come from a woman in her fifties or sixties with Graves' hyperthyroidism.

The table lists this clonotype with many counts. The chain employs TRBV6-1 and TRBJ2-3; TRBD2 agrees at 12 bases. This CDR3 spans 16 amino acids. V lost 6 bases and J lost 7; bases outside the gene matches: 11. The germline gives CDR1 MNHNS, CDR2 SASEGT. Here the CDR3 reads CASRRTSGTNINTQYF. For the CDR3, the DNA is TGTGCCAGCAGACGGACTAGCGGGACGAACATAAATACGCAGTATTTT.

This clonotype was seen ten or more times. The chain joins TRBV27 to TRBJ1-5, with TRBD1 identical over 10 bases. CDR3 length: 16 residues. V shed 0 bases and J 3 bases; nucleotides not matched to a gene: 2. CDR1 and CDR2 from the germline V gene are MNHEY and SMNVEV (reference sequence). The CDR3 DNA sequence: TGTGCCAGCAGTTTATCCGGGACAGGGGACAATCAGCCCCAGCATTTT. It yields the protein CASSLSGTGDNQPQHF.

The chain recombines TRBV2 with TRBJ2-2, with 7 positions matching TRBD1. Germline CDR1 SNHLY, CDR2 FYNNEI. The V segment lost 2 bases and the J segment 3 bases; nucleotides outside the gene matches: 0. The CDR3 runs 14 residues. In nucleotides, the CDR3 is TGTGCCAGCAGTGAACAGGGGGACACCGGGGAGCTGTTTTTT. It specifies CASSEQGDTGELFF.

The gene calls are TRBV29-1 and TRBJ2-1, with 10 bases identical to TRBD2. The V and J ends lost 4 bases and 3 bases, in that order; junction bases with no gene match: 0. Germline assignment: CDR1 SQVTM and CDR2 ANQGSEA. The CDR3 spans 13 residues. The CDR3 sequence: CSVGTSGYNEQFF. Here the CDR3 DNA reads TGCAGCGTTGGGACTAGCGGCTACAATGAGCAGTTCTTC.

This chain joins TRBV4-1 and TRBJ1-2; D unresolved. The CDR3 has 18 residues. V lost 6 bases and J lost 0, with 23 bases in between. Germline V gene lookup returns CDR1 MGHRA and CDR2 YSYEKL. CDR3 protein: CASRFSPLGSNTNYGYTF. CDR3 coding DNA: TGCGCCAGCAGATTCAGTCCTTTGGGGAGTAATACTAACTATGGCTACACCTTC.

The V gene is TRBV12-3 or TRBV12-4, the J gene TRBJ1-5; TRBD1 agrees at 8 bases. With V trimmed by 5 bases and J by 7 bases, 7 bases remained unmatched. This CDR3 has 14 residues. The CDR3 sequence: CASSPPGGGQPQHF. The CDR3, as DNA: TGTGCCAGCAGTCCCCCAGGGGGCGGACAGCCCCAGCATTTT.

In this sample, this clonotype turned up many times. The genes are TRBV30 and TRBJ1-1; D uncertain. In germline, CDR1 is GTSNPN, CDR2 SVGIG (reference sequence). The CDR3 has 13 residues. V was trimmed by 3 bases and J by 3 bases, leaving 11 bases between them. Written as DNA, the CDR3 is TGTGCCTGGAGGCTCGAAAGGGACACTGAAGCTTTCTTT. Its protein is CAWRLERDTEAFF.

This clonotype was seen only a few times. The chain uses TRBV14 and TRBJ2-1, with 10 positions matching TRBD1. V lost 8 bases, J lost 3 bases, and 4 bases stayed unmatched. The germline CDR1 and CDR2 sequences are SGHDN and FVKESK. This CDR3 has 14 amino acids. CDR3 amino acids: CASGRDRGYNEQFF. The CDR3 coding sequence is TGTGCCAGCGGCCGGGACAGGGGCTACAATGAGCAGTTCTTC. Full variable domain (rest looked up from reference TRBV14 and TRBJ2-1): EAGVTQFPSHSVIEKGQTVTLRCDPISGHDNLYWYRRVMGKEIKFLLHFVKESKQDESGMPNNRFLAERTGGTYSTLKVQPAELEDSGVYFCASGRDRGYNEQFFGPGTRLTVL.

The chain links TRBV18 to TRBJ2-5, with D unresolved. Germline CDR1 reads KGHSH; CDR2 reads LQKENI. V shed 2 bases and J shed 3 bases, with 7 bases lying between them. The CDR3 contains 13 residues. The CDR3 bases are TGTGCCAGCTCACCAGTCCAGAAAGAGACCCAGTACTTC. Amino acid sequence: CASSPVQKETQYF.

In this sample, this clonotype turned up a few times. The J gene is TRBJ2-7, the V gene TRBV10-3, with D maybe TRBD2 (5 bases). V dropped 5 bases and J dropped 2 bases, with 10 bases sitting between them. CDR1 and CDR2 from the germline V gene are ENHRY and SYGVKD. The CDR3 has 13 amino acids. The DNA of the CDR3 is TGTGCCATCAGTATTTCCGGGACCTACGAGCAGTACTTC. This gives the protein CAISISGTYEQYF.

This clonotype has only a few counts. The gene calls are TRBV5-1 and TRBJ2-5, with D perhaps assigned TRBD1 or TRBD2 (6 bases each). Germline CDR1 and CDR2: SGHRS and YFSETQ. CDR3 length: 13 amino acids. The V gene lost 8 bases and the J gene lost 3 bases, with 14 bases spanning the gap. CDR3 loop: CASSGRGEETQYF. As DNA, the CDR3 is TGCGCCAGTAGCGGCAGGGGTGAAGAGACCCAGTACTTC.

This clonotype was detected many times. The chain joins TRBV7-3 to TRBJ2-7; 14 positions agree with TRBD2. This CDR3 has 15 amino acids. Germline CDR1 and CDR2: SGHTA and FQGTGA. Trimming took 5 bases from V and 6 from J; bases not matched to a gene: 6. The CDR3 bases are TGTGCCAGCAGCCTGGGGACTAGCGGGAGTGCCGAGCAGTACTTC. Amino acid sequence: CASSLGTSGSAEQYF.

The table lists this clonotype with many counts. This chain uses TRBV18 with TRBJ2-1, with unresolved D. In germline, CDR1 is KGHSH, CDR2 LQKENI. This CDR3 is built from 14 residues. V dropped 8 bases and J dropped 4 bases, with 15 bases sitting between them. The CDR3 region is CASAGMGQYNEQFF. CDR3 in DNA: TGTGCCAGCGCCGGTATGGGCCAATACAATGAGCAGTTCTTC.

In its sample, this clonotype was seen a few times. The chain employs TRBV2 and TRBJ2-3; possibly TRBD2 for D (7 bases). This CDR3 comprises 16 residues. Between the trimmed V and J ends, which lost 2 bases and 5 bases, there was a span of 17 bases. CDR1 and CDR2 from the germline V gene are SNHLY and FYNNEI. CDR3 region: CASSERGGLFGDTQYF. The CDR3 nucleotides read TGTGCCAGCAGTGAAAGGGGGGGGCTCTTTGGAGATACGCAGTATTTT.

Written as DNA, the CDR3 is TGTGCCAGCGCTCAGGGCGGGAGCACAGATACGCAGTATTTT. As protein: CASAQGGSTDTQYF. The gene calls are TRBV6-1 and TRBJ2-3; perhaps D is TRBD1 or TRBD2 (5 bases each). CDR3 length equals 14 residues. The germline V and J ends were trimmed by 8 bases and 0 bases, with 12 bases remaining between them. The germline gives CDR1 MNHNS, CDR2 SASEGT.

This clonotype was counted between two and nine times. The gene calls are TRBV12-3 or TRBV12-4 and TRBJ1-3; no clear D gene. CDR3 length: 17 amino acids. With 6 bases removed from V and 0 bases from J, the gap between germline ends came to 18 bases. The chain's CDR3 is CASRPSRAGFSGNTIYF. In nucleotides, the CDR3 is TGTGCCAGCAGACCCAGTCGCGCCGGGTTCTCTGGAAACACCATATATTTT.